These T cell receptor beta chains were read from a single sample in a study of regulatory T cells in long-lasting Graves disease. TCRdb independently ran MiXCR on the multiplex PCR reads; one entry per CDR3 protein. Altogether 300,000 to 450,000 distinct CDR3 sequences are present, roughly a sixth being singletons, with the ten largest covering approximately 22%. This material consisted of peripheral blood mononuclear cells (PBMCs), taken at new diagnosis, from a patient treated with antithyroid drugs. All receptors derive from a female donor with Graves disease. The CDR3 runs from the conserved cysteine through the conserved F or W. The D gene is left open where the match is weak. Size tells how often a clone was seen (once, few, many) or the class of an expanded clone, and some rows leave it out.

V gene	clone size	D gene	J gene	CDR3 protein	CDR3 DNA
TRBV30	few	TRBD2	TRBJ2-7	CAWSDLAAPRNEQYF	TGTGCCTGGAGTGATCTAGCGGCACCACGGAACGAGCAGTACTTC
TRBV12-3/TRBV12-4	NA	NA	TRBJ1-2	CASSLGSSNVYGYTF	TGTGCCAGCAGTTTAGGCAGCTCCAACGTCTATGGCTACACCTTC
TRBV6-2/TRBV6-3	few	TRBD2	TRBJ2-3	CASSYSGGTSGSTDTQYF	TGTGCCAGCAGTTATTCTGGTGGGACTAGCGGGAGCACAGATACGCAGTATTTT
TRBV28	many	NA	TRBJ2-7	CASSLWRVRTFYEQYF	TGTGCCAGCAGTTTGTGGAGGGTTAGGACCTTTTACGAGCAGTACTTC
TRBV7-3	many	TRBD1	TRBJ2-1	CASSPQRTGHSYNEQFF	TGTGCCAGCAGCCCCCAACGGACAGGACACTCCTACAATGAGCAGTTCTTC
TRBV2	many	TRBD1	TRBJ2-5	CASSPGQEKTQYF	TGTGCCAGCAGCCCGGGACAGGAAAAGACCCAGTACTTC
TRBV7-9	many	NA	TRBJ2-5	CASNNQETQYF	TGTGCCAGCAACAACCAAGAGACCCAGTACTTC
TRBV5-1	many	NA	TRBJ1-1	CASSLRQEGTEAFF	TGCGCCAGCAGCTTGAGACAGGAGGGCACTGAAGCTTTCTTT
TRBV6-1	NA	NA	TRBJ1-3	CASSEAQYGNTIYF	TGTGCCAGCAGTGAAGCCCAATACGGAAACACCATATATTTT
TRBV13	few	NA	TRBJ1-1	CASRHPDPNTEAFF	TGTGCCAGCAGGCATCCTGACCCGAACACTGAAGCTTTCTTT
TRBV5-1	few	TRBD1	TRBJ1-5	CASSSGTGLNQPQHF	TGCGCCAGCAGCTCCGGGACAGGCCTAAATCAGCCCCAGCATTTT
TRBV4-1	few	NA	TRBJ1-5	CASSQESDRYSNQPQHF	TGCGCCAGCAGCCAAGAGTCGGACCGTTATAGCAATCAGCCCCAGCATTTT
TRBV30	many	NA	TRBJ1-3	CAWSPGRSDTIYF	TGTGCCTGGAGTCCGGGCAGATCGGACACCATATATTTT
TRBV2	NA	TRBD1	TRBJ2-7	CASARGLAYEQYF	TGTGCCAGCGCAAGGGGGCTTGCCTACGAGCAGTACTTC
TRBV29-1	NA	NA	TRBJ2-7	CSVGTGNYEQYF	TGCAGCGTTGGAACCGGGAATTACGAGCAGTACTTC
TRBV10-3	few	TRBD2	TRBJ2-1	CATTLGLANNEQFF	TGTGCCACCACGCTGGGACTAGCGAACAATGAGCAGTTCTTC
TRBV4-1	many	NA	TRBJ2-3	CASSQVNLVAPKYGDTQYF	TGCGCCAGCAGCCAAGTGAATCTGGTGGCGCCCAAGTATGGAGATACGCAGTATTTT
TRBV5-4	few	NA	TRBJ1-6	CASSLGQVTSPLHF	TGTGCCAGCAGCTTGGGACAGGTTACTTCACCCCTCCACTTT
TRBV27	many	TRBD2	TRBJ2-7	CASSLSLTGGPSYEQYF	TGTGCCAGCAGTTTATCCTTGACGGGAGGCCCCTCCTACGAGCAGTACTTC
TRBV30	many	NA	TRBJ2-3	CAWSVSVTDTQYF	TGTGCCTGGAGTGTATCGGTGACAGATACGCAGTATTTT
TRBV12-5	many	TRBD2	TRBJ2-1	CATSGESAYNEQFF	TGTGCCACAAGCGGGGAGTCGGCCTACAATGAGCAGTTCTTC
TRBV7-9	NA	NA	TRBJ1-4	CASLRIPDSNEKLFF	TGTGCCAGCCTCCGGATTCCGGACTCTAATGAAAAACTGTTTTTT
TRBV5-4	few	NA	TRBJ1-1	CASRTTGRNTEAFF	TGTGCCAGCAGGACGACAGGTCGGAACACTGAAGCTTTCTTT
TRBV28	many	NA	TRBJ2-3	CASSLTEGGRADTQYF	TGTGCCAGCAGTTTAACGGAAGGGGGTAGGGCAGATACGCAGTATTTT
TRBV9	many	TRBD2	TRBJ2-1	CASSVSLAGGLNEQFF	TGTGCCAGCAGCGTAAGCCTAGCGGGAGGGTTGAATGAGCAGTTCTTC
TRBV2	many	TRBD1	TRBJ1-5	CASSKRTAGGQPQHF	TGTGCCAGCAGTAAACGGACAGCAGGGGGTCAGCCCCAGCATTTT
TRBV18	NA	NA	TRBJ2-5	CASSPGEWHGTQYF	TGTGCCAGCTCACCAGGGGAGTGGCATGGAACCCAGTACTTC
TRBV7-2	many	TRBD1	TRBJ1-5	CASSLDRGPQPQHF	TGTGCCAGCAGCCTGGACAGGGGGCCTCAGCCCCAGCATTTT
TRBV6-2/TRBV6-3	NA	NA	TRBJ2-2	CASSFGGINGDTGELFF	TGTGCCAGCAGTTTCGGCGGAATAAACGGCGACACCGGGGAGCTGTTTTTT
TRBV7-9	many	TRBD2	TRBJ2-1	CASSLGEAGGHYNEQFF	TGTGCCAGCAGCTTAGGCGAAGCGGGAGGGCACTACAATGAGCAGTTCTTC
TRBV14	many	NA	TRBJ2-5	CASSRGLQETQYF	TGTGCCAGCAGCCGGGGACTCCAAGAGACCCAGTACTTC
TRBV27	NA	NA	TRBJ2-6	CASSDLDSSGANVLTF	TGTGCCAGCAGTGATTTGGATAGCTCTGGGGCCAACGTCCTGACTTTC
TRBV15	NA	TRBD2	TRBJ2-1	CATGTLADYNEQFF	TGTGCCACCGGGACTCTAGCGGACTACAATGAGCAGTTCTTC
TRBV15	many	NA	TRBJ1-2	CATSPRRRNLYREKVCGYTF	TGTGCCACCAGCCCACGCCGGCGGAATCTCTACAGGGAAAAGGTCTGCGGCTACACCTTC
TRBV27	many	TRBD2	TRBJ2-1	CASKVGGGANEQFF	TGTGCCAGCAAGGTCGGCGGGGGGGCCAATGAGCAGTTCTTC
TRBV10-3	many	TRBD2	TRBJ2-1	CASGGTSIGNEQFF	TGTGCCAGCGGCGGGACTAGTATAGGCAATGAGCAGTTCTTC
TRBV7-9	many	TRBD1	TRBJ2-7	CASSPGTGPPYEQYF	TGTGCCAGCAGTCCCGGGACAGGGCCCCCCTACGAGCAGTACTTC
TRBV7-2	many	NA	TRBJ1-1	CASTFAPGTMNTEAFF	TGTGCCAGCACCTTTGCCCCCGGGACAATGAACACTGAAGCTTTCTTT
TRBV20-1	many	NA	TRBJ1-1	CSARDLRVTNTEAFF	TGCAGTGCTAGAGATCTCAGGGTAACGAACACTGAAGCTTTCTTT
TRBV7-9	many	TRBD1	TRBJ2-1	CASSLEPGQGKYNEQFF	TGTGCCAGCAGCTTAGAGCCGGGACAGGGGAAGTACAATGAGCAGTTCTTC
TRBV7-2	many	NA	TRBJ1-1	CASSLRRGPGTEAFF	TGTGCCAGCAGCTTACGTCGGGGACCCGGCACTGAAGCTTTCTTT
TRBV11-2	many	TRBD1	TRBJ1-1	CASSRTLQTGSPEAFF	TGTGCCAGCAGCCGGACTCTACAGACAGGGAGTCCTGAAGCTTTCTTT
TRBV7-2	many	NA	TRBJ2-3	CASSFGGSSTDTQYF	TGTGCCAGCAGCTTCGGCGGATCTAGCACAGATACGCAGTATTTT
TRBV29-1	many	TRBD1	TRBJ1-1	CSVVRQGGNTEAFF	TGCAGCGTCGTAAGACAGGGGGGGAACACTGAAGCTTTCTTT
TRBV25-1	few	NA	TRBJ2-2	CASNPGTSTGELFF	TGTGCCAGCAATCCCGGGACCTCCACCGGGGAGCTGTTTTTT
TRBV5-1	many	NA	TRBJ2-1	CASSLALEFPEQFF	TGCGCCAGCAGCTTGGCTTTGGAATTCCCCGAGCAGTTCTTC
TRBV29-1	many	NA	TRBJ1-4	CSGTVNEKLFF	TGCAGCGGAACCGTCAATGAAAAACTGTTTTTT
TRBV28	NA	TRBD1	TRBJ1-2	CASSFQGVKGSNYGYTF	TGTGCCAGCAGTTTTCAGGGGGTGAAGGGGTCTAACTATGGCTACACCTTC
TRBV5-4	NA	TRBD1	TRBJ2-3	CASSLLPGQGTDTQYF	TGTGCCAGCAGCTTGCTGCCGGGACAGGGGACAGATACGCAGTATTTT